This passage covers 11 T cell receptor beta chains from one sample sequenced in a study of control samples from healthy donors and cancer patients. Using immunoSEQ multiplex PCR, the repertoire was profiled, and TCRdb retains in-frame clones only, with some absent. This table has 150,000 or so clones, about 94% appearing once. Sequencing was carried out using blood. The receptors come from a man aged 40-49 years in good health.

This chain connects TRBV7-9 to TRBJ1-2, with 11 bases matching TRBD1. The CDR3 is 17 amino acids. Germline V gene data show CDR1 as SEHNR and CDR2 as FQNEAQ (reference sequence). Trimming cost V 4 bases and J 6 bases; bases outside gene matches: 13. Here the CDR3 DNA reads TGTGCCAGCAGCTCCATTTATCCGGGACAGGGGGAAGATGGCTACACCTTC. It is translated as CASSSIYPGQGEDGYTF.

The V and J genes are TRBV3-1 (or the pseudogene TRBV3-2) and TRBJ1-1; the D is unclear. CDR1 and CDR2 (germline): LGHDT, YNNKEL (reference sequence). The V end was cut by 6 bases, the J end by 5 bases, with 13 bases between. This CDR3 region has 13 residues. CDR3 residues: CASSQLTGTEAFF. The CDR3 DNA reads TGTGCCAGCAGTCAACTTACGGGTACTGAAGCTTTCTTT.

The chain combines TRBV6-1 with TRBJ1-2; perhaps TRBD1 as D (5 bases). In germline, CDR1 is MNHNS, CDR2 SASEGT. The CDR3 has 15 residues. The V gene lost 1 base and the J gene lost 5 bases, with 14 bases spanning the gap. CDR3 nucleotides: TGTGCCAGCAGTGAAGAAATAGGGGCTTGGTATGGCTACACCTTC. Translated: CASSEEIGAWYGYTF.

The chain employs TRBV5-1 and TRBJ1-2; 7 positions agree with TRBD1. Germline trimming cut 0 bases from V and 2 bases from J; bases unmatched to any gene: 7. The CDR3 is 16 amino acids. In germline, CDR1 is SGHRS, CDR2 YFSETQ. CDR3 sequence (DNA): TGCGCCAGCAGCTTGGTTAGGGGGCCCGGCAACTATGGCTACACCTTC. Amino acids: CASSLVRGPGNYGYTF.

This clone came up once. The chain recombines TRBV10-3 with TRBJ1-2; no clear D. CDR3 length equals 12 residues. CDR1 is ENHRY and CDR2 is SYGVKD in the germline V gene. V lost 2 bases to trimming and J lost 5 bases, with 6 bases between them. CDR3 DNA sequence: TGTGCCATCAGTGAGGGAGGATATGGCTACACCTTC. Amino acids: CAISEGGYGYTF.

The CDR3 here is CASTTQGISGNTIYF. The DNA for the CDR3 is TGTGCCAGCACAACACAGGGTATCTCTGGAAACACCATATATTTT. V gene TRBV6-5 combines with J gene TRBJ1-3; the D gene is possibly TRBD1 (6 bases). V was shortened by 7 bases and J by 0 bases, with 13 bases between the two germline ends. The CDR3 length is 15 residues. The germline gives CDR1 MNHEY, CDR2 SVGAGI.

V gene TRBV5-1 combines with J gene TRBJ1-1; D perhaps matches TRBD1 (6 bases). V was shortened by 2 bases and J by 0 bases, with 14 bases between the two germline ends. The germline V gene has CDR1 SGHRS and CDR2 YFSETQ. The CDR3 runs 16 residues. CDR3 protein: CASSFYGGDMNTEAFF. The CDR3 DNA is TGCGCCAGCAGCTTCTACGGGGGCGACATGAACACTGAAGCTTTCTTT.

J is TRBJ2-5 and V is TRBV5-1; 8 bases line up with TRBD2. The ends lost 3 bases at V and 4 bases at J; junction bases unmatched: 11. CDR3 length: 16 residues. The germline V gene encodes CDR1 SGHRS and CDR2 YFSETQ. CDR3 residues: CASSYTPGGGVETQYF. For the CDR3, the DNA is TGCGCCAGCAGCTATACCCCGGGAGGGGGAGTAGAGACCCAGTACTTC.

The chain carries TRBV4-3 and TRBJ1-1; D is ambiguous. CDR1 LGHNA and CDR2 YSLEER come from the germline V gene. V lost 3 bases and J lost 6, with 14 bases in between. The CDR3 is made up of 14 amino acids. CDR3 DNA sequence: TGCGCCAGCAGCCAGGAACGGGAATCCTCTGAAGCTTTCTTT. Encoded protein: CASSQERESSEAFF.

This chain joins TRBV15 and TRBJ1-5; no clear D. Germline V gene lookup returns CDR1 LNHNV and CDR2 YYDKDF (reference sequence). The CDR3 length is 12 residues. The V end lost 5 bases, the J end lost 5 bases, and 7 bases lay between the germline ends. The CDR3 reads CATSRLDQPQHF. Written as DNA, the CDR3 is TGTGCCACCAGCCGATTAGATCAGCCCCAGCATTTT. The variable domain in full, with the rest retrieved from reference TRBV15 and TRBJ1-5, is DAMVIQNPRYQVTQFGKPVTLSCSQTLNHNVMYWYQQKSSQAPKLLFHYYDKDFNNEADTPDNFQSRRPNTSFCFLDIRSPGLGDTAMYLCATSRLDQPQHFGDGTRLSIL.

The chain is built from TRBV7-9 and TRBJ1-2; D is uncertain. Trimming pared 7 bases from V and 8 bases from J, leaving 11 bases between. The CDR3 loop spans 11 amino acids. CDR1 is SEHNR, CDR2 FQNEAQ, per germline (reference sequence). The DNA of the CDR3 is TGTGCCAGCACCCTGGGAGGGGGCTACACCTTC. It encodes CASTLGGGYTF.